Below are 20 T cell receptor beta chains sequenced from a single sample in a study of regulatory T cells in long-lasting Graves disease. The sample's time point: newly diagnosed GD, antithyroid drugs for less than 3 months. The TCR library was prepared using RNA isolated from PBMCs. According to the study, TCR beta libraries were built with iRepertoire HTBI primers and CDR3-region Arm-PCR. One entry per CDR3 protein, called by TCRdb with MiXCR from the multiplex PCR reads. Seen here are 450,000 to 600,000 distinct CDR3 sequences, roughly 13% observed once, and the top ten hold 10%. The same specimen was also included in a second study, on T cells in Graves' hyperthyroidism and ophthalmopathy.

Sequences were derived from peripheral blood mononuclear cells (PBMCs), sampled at new diagnosis, from a patient treated with antithyroid drugs. Every receptor here comes from a man aged 30-40 years with Graves disease.

The chain uses TRBV20-1 and TRBJ1-3; D is perhaps TRBD1 (6 bases). CDR3 length equals 13 residues. The V end lost 5 bases, the J end lost 4 bases, and 12 bases lay between the germline ends. In germline, CDR1 is DFQATT, CDR2 SNEGSKA (reference sequence). DNA of the CDR3: TGCAGTGCTCCCAGGGGAAACGGAAACACCATATATTTT. Its translation is CSAPRGNGNTIYF.

This chain links TRBV20-1 with TRBJ1-1, with 9 bases matching TRBD1. CDR1 is DFQATT and CDR2 is SNEGSKA in the germline V gene (reference sequence). The CDR3 is made up of 13 amino acids. Unmatched junction bases numbered 7, after V lost 6 bases and J lost 5 bases. Written as DNA, the CDR3 is TGCAGTGCATCGGGACAGGGAGTTACTGAAGCTTTCTTT. Amino acids: CSASGQGVTEAFF.

There are many counts of this clonotype. The rearrangement links TRBV14 to TRBJ2-1; 7 bases are shared with TRBD2. V lost 0 bases and J lost 4; bases outside the gene matches: 18. CDR1 SGHDN and CDR2 FVKESK come from the germline V gene. The CDR3 is 20 residues long. The CDR3 region has the DNA TGTGCCAGCAGCCAAGATTGGCCCAGGGACCACCAGCGGGGTTACAATGAGCAGTTCTTC. Translating it yields CASSQDWPRDHQRGYNEQFF.

This clonotype was seen repeatedly, ten times or more. This chain connects TRBV20-1 to TRBJ2-1; 11 bases line up with TRBD2. CDR1 is DFQATT, CDR2 SNEGSKA, per germline (reference sequence). This CDR3 spans 16 amino acids. The DNA of the CDR3 is TGCAGCCCCTTACTAGCGGGAGTAAGAGCTTGGGATGAGCAGTTCTTC. Amino acid sequence: CSPLLAGVRAWDEQFF.

In this sample, this clonotype turned up once. A read error may explain this, as a much larger clone is one base away. As the CDR3 is not closed by the conserved phenylalanine or tryptophan, this likely results from a read error. The chain recombines TRBV13 with TRBJ1-2; possibly TRBD1 for D (5 bases). This CDR3 comprises 13 residues. Germline CDR1 is PRHDT and CDR2 is FYEKMQ (reference sequence). V lost 5 bases and J 6 bases, leaving 13 bases between the germline ends. CDR3 DNA sequence: TGTGCCAGCAGCGCCCATCGGGGGGATGGCTACACCTCC. Translation: CASSAHRGDGYTS.

In this sample, this clonotype turned up many times. V is TRBV12-3 or TRBV12-4 and J is TRBJ2-1, with D hard to call. The V end lost 6 bases, the J end lost 8 bases, and 17 bases lay between the germline ends. The CDR3 is 14 residues long. CDR3 bases: TGTGCCAGCAGAAAACATGGGGAAGACGATGAGCAGTTCTTC. As protein: CASRKHGEDDEQFF.

This clonotype was recorded at least ten times. This chain connects TRBV24-1 to TRBJ2-1; D remains unclear. The CDR3 consists of 14 residues. Trimming shortened V by 5 bases and J by 6 bases, and 13 bases separated the two germline ends. The germline V gene encodes CDR1 KGHDR and CDR2 SFDVKD. CDR3 nucleotide sequence: TGTGCCACCAGTGCCTTCACTACTGGCAATGAGCAGTTCTTC. Amino acid sequence: CATSAFTTGNEQFF.

V is TRBV11-3 and J is TRBJ2-1; TRBD2 aligns across 8 bases. V was clipped by 5 bases and J by 10 bases; unmatched bases: 10. Germline loops: CDR1 SGHNT, CDR2 YENEEA. This CDR3 comprises 14 residues. The CDR3 DNA reads as TGTGCCAGCAGCCGGAGCGGGAGCTTCATAGAGCAGTTCTTC. It yields the protein CASSRSGSFIEQFF.

This clonotype has a count of ten or more. The chain links TRBV7-9 to TRBJ2-5, with D possibly TRBD2 on 6 matching bases. The germline V gene encodes CDR1 SEHNR and CDR2 FQNEAQ (reference sequence). The CDR3 totals 15 residues. V was cut by 5 bases and J by 5 bases, with 18 bases left in between. The CDR3 DNA reads as TGTGCCAGCAGCCCGTCGTCGGCGGGATGGGAGACCCAGTACTTC. The encoded protein is CASSPSSAGWETQYF.

The rearrangement joins TRBV25-1 to TRBJ2-7, with 11 bases that match TRBD1. Per germline, CDR1 MGHDK and CDR2 SYGVNS. The trim removed 4 bases at V and 7 bases at J, leaving 9 bases unmatched. The CDR3 is 15 amino acids. Here the CDR3 reads CASSGGWTGGGEQYF. CDR3 coding DNA: TGTGCCAGCAGTGGGGGGTGGACAGGGGGCGGTGAGCAGTACTTC.

Points on this clonotype: A much larger clonotype is one base distant, so this may be a read error. Lacking the conserved final phenylalanine or tryptophan, this CDR3 likely reflects a read error. V is TRBV7-9 and J is TRBJ2-1; tentatively, D is TRBD1 (7 bases). Trimming took off 10 bases at V and 7 bases at J, with 17 bases between the two ends. The length of the CDR3 is 13 residues. Germline V lookup: CDR1 SEHNR, CDR2 FQNEAQ (reference sequence). The CDR3 reads CATWGDSENEQFL. The CDR3 DNA sequence: TGTGCCACCTGGGGGGACAGTGAAAATGAGCAGTTCCTC.

This clonotype was seen ten or more times. The chain uses TRBV4-2 and TRBJ2-1, with 8 positions matching TRBD2. The CDR3 sequence is 17 residues long. The trim removed 0 bases at V and 8 bases at J, leaving 12 bases unmatched. Germline V gene data show CDR1 as LGHNA and CDR2 as YNFKEQ. CDR3 protein: CASSQDKAGLGIDEQFF. In DNA, the CDR3 is TGTGCCAGCAGCCAAGATAAAGCGGGACTAGGTATCGATGAGCAGTTCTTC.

This clonotype was seen repeatedly, ten times or more. The rearrangement joins TRBV29-1 to TRBJ2-1; perhaps TRBD2 as D (5 bases). Between the trimmed V and J ends, which lost 8 bases and 5 bases, there was a span of 16 bases. The CDR3 totals 13 residues. CDR1 SQVTM and CDR2 ANQGSEA come from the germline V gene. CDR3 DNA: TGCAGCTATCGAGGGCAGGTGCACAATGAGCAGTTCTTC. This gives the protein CSYRGQVHNEQFF.

This clonotype has at least ten counts. The chain uses TRBV12-5 and TRBJ1-1; 8 positions match TRBD1. Germline CDR1 and CDR2: LGHNT and FRNRAP. The CDR3 sequence is 16 residues long. With 0 bases clipped from V and 11 bases from J, the junction kept 14 bases outside the gene matches. CDR3 sequence (DNA): TGTGCTAGTGGTTTGGTTTTGGGCAGGGGGCTAGAGTCGGCTTTCTTT. Translating gives CASGLVLGRGLESAFF.

This clonotype was counted a few times. This sequence joins TRBV27 and TRBJ1-2; 10 bases match TRBD1. J was trimmed by 8 bases and V by 6 bases; bases with no gene match: 9. The CDR3 extends over 14 amino acids. Germline V gene lookup returns CDR1 MNHEY and CDR2 SMNVEV (reference sequence). CDR3 loop: CASRGTGASGGYTF. CDR3 bases: TGTGCCAGCAGAGGGACAGGGGCTTCGGGGGGCTACACCTTC.

This clonotype has at least ten counts. The chain combines TRBV12-3 or TRBV12-4 with TRBJ1-2; D is possibly TRBD1 (5 bases). The CDR3 extends over 12 amino acids. The ends were cut back, 4 bases at V and 13 bases at J, with 16 bases in the middle. In DNA form, the CDR3 reads TGTGCCAGCAGTTCGGTCGCAGGGAAGGTCACCTTC. It codes for CASSSVAGKVTF.

This rearrangement joins TRBV7-9 to TRBJ1-4, with D possibly being TRBD1 (5 bases). From germline, CDR1 is SEHNR and CDR2 FQNEAQ (reference sequence). Trimming removed 4 bases at V and 5 bases at J, with 14 bases between. There are 15 residues in the CDR3. This CDR3 reads CASSSPMGDNEKLFF. The CDR3 region has the DNA TGTGCCAGCAGCTCCCCGATGGGGGACAATGAAAAACTGTTTTTT.

The chain links TRBV25-1 to TRBJ1-1; D not certain. This CDR3 comprises 15 residues. With 0 bases removed from V and 0 bases from J, the gap between germline ends came to 8 bases. CDR1 MGHDK and CDR2 SYGVNS come from the germline V gene. The CDR3 spells CASSEYGVVNTEAFF. The CDR3 DNA follows: TGTGCCAGCAGTGAATATGGAGTGGTGAACACTGAAGCTTTCTTT.

This clonotype was observed at least ten times. Compared with germline, one end of the junction differs, possibly owing to a read error. The rearrangement links TRBV5-1 to TRBJ2-1, with D perhaps TRBD1 or TRBD2 (6 bases each). The CDR3 extends over 15 amino acids. The germline gives CDR1 SGHRS, CDR2 YFSETQ. The CDR3 DNA reads TGTGCCAGCAGCTTGGAAGCAGGGAAGGGGGGTGAGCAGTTCTTC. This gives the protein CASSLEAGKGGEQFF. The whole variable domain, remainder taken from reference TRBV5-1 and TRBJ2-1, is KAGVTQTPRYLIKTRGQQVTLSCSPISGHRSVSWYQQTPGQGLQFLFEYFSETQRNKGNFPGRFSGRQFSNSRSEMNVSTLELGDSALYLCASSLEAGKGGEQFFGPGTRLTVL.

This clonotype was recorded many times. The gene calls are TRBV27 and TRBJ2-7; no clear D. V lost 5 bases and J lost 0, with 14 bases in between. CDR3 length: 15 amino acids. Germline CDR1 and CDR2: MNHEY and SMNVEV (reference sequence). CDR3 DNA: TGTGCCAGCAGTCCCTCCCTGACGAGCTCCTACGAGCAGTACTTC. Its translation is CASSPSLTSSYEQYF.